One sample yielded the 30 T cell receptor beta chains listed below, sequenced in a study of blood T cells in healthy people across ages. Using a J-beta primer mix together with a sample-barcoded 5' primer, a second PCR was run for roughly 7 to 11 cycles. TCRdb used MiXCR to reprocess the 5' RACE reads, holding one entry per CDR3 protein. The sample gives around 700,000 distinct CDR3 sequences, 20% to 25% of which show up once; roughly a tenth is in the top ten. A further study also used this sample, focusing on T cells of mothers and their children.

The specimen sequenced was blood. The receptor source for this set is a boy aged 5-17 years in good health.

The CDR3 loop reads CSFLGSGNEKLFF. The CDR3, as DNA: TGCAGCTTTCTGGGTAGTGGTAATGAAAAACTGTTTTTT. This rearrangement joins TRBV29-1 to TRBJ1-4; no reliable D call. Germline V gene sequence: CDR1 SQVTM, CDR2 ANQGSEA. This CDR3 is built from 13 residues. The V gene lost 8 bases and the J gene lost 4 bases, with 14 bases spanning the gap.

The V gene is TRBV12-3 or TRBV12-4, the J gene TRBJ2-3; 10 bases agree with TRBD2. The ends lost 3 bases at V and 5 bases at J; junction bases unmatched: 5. This CDR3 has 15 amino acids. In nucleotides, the CDR3 is TGTGCCAGCAGTTTTAGCGGGGGGCGAGGAGATACGCAGTATTTT. It is translated as CASSFSGGRGDTQYF.

In this sample, this clonotype turned up a few times. The V call is TRBV6-4, the J call TRBJ2-1; 9 nucleotides agree with TRBD2. With V trimmed by 2 bases and J by 10 bases, 9 bases remained unmatched. This CDR3 comprises 15 residues. The V gene's germline CDR1 is MRHNA and CDR2 SNTAGT. The CDR3 DNA reads TGTGCCAGCAGTGACGGGGCGGGAGGGCCGCCCGAGCAGTTCTTC. This encodes CASSDGAGGPPEQFF.

In its sample, this clonotype was seen a few times. The V and J genes are TRBV7-3 and TRBJ2-3; D uncertain. CDR1 is SGHTA and CDR2 is FQGTGA in the germline V gene. Trimming stripped 5 bases from V and 5 bases from J, with 11 bases between. CDR3 size: 13 residues. The CDR3 sequence is CASSPTGQDTQYF. The CDR3 coding sequence is TGTGCCAGCAGCCCCACGGGTCAAGATACGCAGTATTTT.

The chain recombines TRBV6-2 or TRBV6-3 with TRBJ2-5; D unclear. Per the germline V gene, CDR1 is MNHEY and CDR2 is SVGEGT. The CDR3 spans 14 residues. V lost 3 bases to trimming and J lost 4 bases, with 12 bases between them. In DNA, the CDR3 is TGTGCCAGCAGTTATAGGTCATTTAGAGAGACCCAGTACTTC. Translation: CASSYRSFRETQYF.

The chain is built from TRBV24-1 and TRBJ1-4; TRBD1 agrees at 7 bases. Looked up from germline, CDR1 is KGHDR and CDR2 is SFDVKD. CDR3 length equals 16 residues. V gave up 4 bases and J gave up 6 bases; unmatched junction bases: 10. The CDR3, as DNA: TGTGCCACCAGTGACGGCCTAACAGGGGCGGATGAAAAACTGTTTTTT. It translates to CATSDGLTGADEKLFF.

The chain employs TRBV15 and TRBJ2-5; 7 nucleotides line up with TRBD2. The germline V gene has CDR1 LNHNV and CDR2 YYDKDF (reference sequence). With 1 base clipped from V and 3 bases from J, the junction kept 8 bases outside the gene matches. This CDR3 comprises 16 residues. CDR3 sequence reads: CATSRGWKAGKETQYF. The CDR3 DNA reads TGTGCCACCAGCAGAGGATGGAAAGCGGGGAAAGAGACCCAGTACTTC.

This clonotype was seen a handful of times. CDR3 amino acids: CASTGFSYNEQFF. The CDR3, as DNA: TGTGCCAGCACCGGGTTCTCCTACAATGAGCAGTTCTTC. The chain recombines TRBV6-2 or TRBV6-3 with TRBJ2-1; no definite D call. Germline V gives CDR1 MNHEY, CDR2 SVGEGT. Trimming removed 7 bases from V and 0 bases from J, with 7 bases in between. The CDR3 extends over 13 amino acids.

This clonotype has more than one count but fewer than ten. This chain joins TRBV29-1 and TRBJ1-3, with a tentative D call TRBD1 (5 bases). The germline gives CDR1 SQVTM, CDR2 ANQGSEA. Trimming pared 6 bases from V and 6 bases from J, leaving 15 bases between. The CDR3 loop spans 13 amino acids. DNA for the CDR3: TGCAGCGTCGCAGACAGTTCGGCAAACACCATATATTTT. As protein: CSVADSSANTIYF. The complete variable domain, with remaining parts taken from reference TRBV29-1 and TRBJ1-3, reads SAVISQKPSRDICQRGTSLTIQCQVDSQVTMMFWYRQQPGQSLTLIATANQGSEATYESGFVIDKFPISRPNLTFSTLTVSNMSPEDSSIYLCSVADSSANTIYFGEGSWLTVV.

This clonotype has only a few counts. V usage is TRBV14 and J usage is TRBJ2-5; D gene ambiguous. With the DNA end fitting TRBJ2-1 better, the J assignment may be wrong. The CDR3 spans 13 residues. CDR1 and CDR2 (germline): SGHDN, FVKESK. The CDR3 reads CASSPLVVDEQFF. CDR3 nucleotide sequence: TGTGCCAGCAGCCCCCTAGTGGTCGATGAGCAGTTCTTC.

This clonotype was counted only a few times. J is TRBJ2-3 and V is TRBV20-1; 7 bases match TRBD2. CDR1 is DFQATT, CDR2 SNEGSKA, per germline (reference sequence). Trimming at V came to 6 bases and at J to 6 bases, leaving 12 bases not matched to a gene. The CDR3 totals 14 residues. The CDR3 protein is CSAEVAGRRDTQYF. CDR3 DNA: TGCAGTGCAGAAGTAGCGGGCCGCCGGGATACGCAGTATTTT.

The CDR3 DNA follows: TGTGCCAGCAATCTCCTGACAGGGGACCGAGAGACCCAGTACTTC. Translating gives CASNLLTGDRETQYF. The chain joins TRBV6-2 or TRBV6-3 to TRBJ2-5, with 8 positions matching TRBD1. Unmatched junction bases numbered 11, after V lost 7 bases and J lost 4 bases. Germline values: CDR1 MNHEY, CDR2 SVGEGT. This CDR3 is built from 15 residues.

The chain links TRBV7-3 to TRBJ1-2; TRBD1 aligns across 7 bases. V lost 5 bases, J lost 8 bases, and 11 bases stayed unmatched. The germline gives CDR1 SGHTA, CDR2 FQGTGA. The length of the CDR3 is 14 residues. The CDR3 region is CASSPSQGPEGYTF. The CDR3, as DNA: TGTGCCAGCAGCCCATCACAGGGGCCCGAGGGCTACACCTTC.

CDR3 DNA sequence: TGTGCCACCAGCAGAAGACTAGTTGGGGAGACCCAGTACTTC. Protein: CATSRRLVGETQYF. The chain has TRBV15 and TRBJ2-5, with D perhaps TRBD2 (6 bases). Germline CDR1 LNHNV, CDR2 YYDKDF (reference sequence). The V end lost 2 bases, the J end lost 5 bases, and 12 bases lay between the germline ends. The CDR3 has 14 residues. Full variable domain (rest looked up from reference TRBV15 and TRBJ2-5): DAMVIQNPRYQVTQFGKPVTLSCSQTLNHNVMYWYQQKSSQAPKLLFHYYDKDFNNEADTPDNFQSRRPNTSFCFLDIRSPGLGDTAMYLCATSRRLVGETQYFGPGTRLLVL.

The chain couples TRBV4-1 to TRBJ1-5; possibly TRBD1 for D (5 bases). Germline CDR1 reads MGHRA; CDR2 reads YSYEKL. This CDR3 is 15 amino acids long. V lost 1 base and J lost 3, with 10 bases in between. This CDR3 is CASSQGGTINQPQHF. CDR3 sequence (DNA): TGCGCCAGCAGCCAAGGCGGGACGATCAATCAGCCCCAGCATTTT.

This clonotype was detected a few times. This rearrangement joins TRBV2 to TRBJ1-5; possibly TRBD1 for D (5 bases). Germline-derived CDR1 and CDR2 are SNHLY and FYNNEI. V lost 8 bases and J 7 bases, leaving 12 bases between the germline ends. The CDR3 has 12 amino acids. CDR3 region: CASWGVGQPQHF. In nucleotides, the CDR3 is TGTGCCAGCTGGGGGGTTGGGCAGCCCCAGCATTTT.

The chain combines TRBV29-1 with TRBJ2-7, with 9 positions matching TRBD1. The length of the CDR3 is 13 residues. Unmatched junction bases numbered 9, after V lost 7 bases and J lost 5 bases. Germline V CDR1 and CDR2: SQVTM, ANQGSEA. CDR3 nucleotides: TGCAGCGCCTTCACCGGGACAGGGAACGAGCAGTACTTC. This translates into CSAFTGTGNEQYF.

This rearrangement joins TRBV4-1 to TRBJ2-5, with D tentatively TRBD2 (6 bases). The DNA end is a closer match to TRBJ2-7, so the J assignment may be wrong. There are 15 residues in the CDR3. CDR1 is MGHRA and CDR2 is YSYEKL in the germline V gene. The CDR3 sequence is CASSQDWTGGNEQYF. The CDR3 nucleotides read TGCGCCAGCAGCCAAGATTGGACTGGCGGGAACGAGCAGTACTTC.

The chain recombines TRBV20-1 with TRBJ1-4; D may be TRBD1 (6 bases). The CDR3 covers 15 residues. CDR1 and CDR2 from the germline V gene are DFQATT and SNEGSKA (reference sequence). The V and J ends lost 7 bases and 5 bases respectively, with 20 bases between them. CDR3 DNA: TGCAGTGTAAGGGGGTCGCAGGGAGAGAATGAAAAACTGTTTTTT. This sequence encodes CSVRGSQGENEKLFF.

The chain combines TRBV7-2 with TRBJ2-7; TRBD1 agrees at 7 bases. Near its end, the DNA agrees better with TRBJ2-1, so the J call may be wrong. This CDR3 comprises 15 residues. The germline gives CDR1 SGHTA, CDR2 FQGNSA. The CDR3 DNA is TGTGCCAGCAGACCTCCCGGGACAGCCAACAATGAGCAGTTCTTC. Residues: CASRPPGTANNEQFF.

This chain connects TRBV5-1 to TRBJ2-5, with 8 bases that match TRBD1. The end of the DNA fits TRBJ2-1 better, so the J call may be wrong. Looked up from germline, CDR1 is SGHRS and CDR2 is YFSETQ. The CDR3 runs 15 residues. In DNA, the CDR3 is TGCGCCAGCAGCTTGGCGGTGGGACAGGCGCGGGAGCAGTTCTTC. Translation gives CASSLAVGQAREQFF.

In its sample, this clonotype was seen a few times. This chain joins TRBV27 and TRBJ2-1; possibly TRBD2 for D (5 bases). The DNA end is more similar to TRBJ2-5, so the J call may be wrong. In germline, CDR1 is MNHEY, CDR2 SMNVEV (reference sequence). The CDR3 runs 15 residues. As DNA, the CDR3 is TGTGCCAGCAGTTTCACGGGGTTCGGAGGAGAGACCCAGTACTTC. Amino acid sequence: CASSFTGFGGETQYF.

This clonotype appeared a few times. V and J are TRBV20-1 and TRBJ2-3; no definite D call. The CDR3 is made up of 14 amino acids. Trimming left V 0 bases short and J 1 base short, with 8 bases between. Per germline, CDR1 DFQATT and CDR2 SNEGSKA (reference sequence). CDR3: CSARDGVGTDTQYF. CDR3 coding DNA: TGCAGTGCTAGAGATGGAGTGGGCACAGATACGCAGTATTTT.

This clonotype was picked up a small number of times. This sequence joins TRBV29-1 and TRBJ2-5, with unresolved D. The J call may be faulty, since TRBJ2-7 better matches the DNA end. This CDR3 has 11 residues. Germline V gene lookup returns CDR1 SQVTM and CDR2 ANQGSEA. The CDR3 is CSVVWTYEQYF. The CDR3 nucleotides are TGCAGCGTTGTCTGGACCTACGAGCAGTACTTC.

This chain joins TRBV20-1 and TRBJ2-5; 7 bases agree with TRBD2. The junction had 4 bases not matched to a gene; V was cut back by 1 base and J by 2 bases. Germline V gives CDR1 DFQATT, CDR2 SNEGSKA (reference sequence). The CDR3 totals 14 residues. CDR3 residues: CSARGTSAQETQYF. CDR3 sequence (DNA): TGCAGTGCTAGAGGTACTAGCGCACAAGAGACCCAGTACTTC.

On this clonotype: Sequence at one end of the junction differs from germline and may be a read error. This sequence joins TRBV5-1 and TRBJ2-5, with D unresolved. The CDR3 contains 12 residues. Germline V lookup: CDR1 SGHRS, CDR2 YFSETQ. The CDR3 loop is CASSFEQETQYF. CDR3 in DNA: TGTGCCAGCAGCTTCGAACAAGAGACCCAGTACTTC.

V gene TRBV12-3 or TRBV12-4 combines with J gene TRBJ2-5; D remains unclear. The CDR3 is 15 amino acids. The ends were cut back, 3 bases at V and 2 bases at J, with 13 bases in the middle. DNA for the CDR3: TGTGCCAGCAGTTTCTTGGGCCAGAATCAAGAGACCCAGTACTTC. Protein product: CASSFLGQNQETQYF.

The chain recombines TRBV7-6 with TRBJ2-2; D may be TRBD1 or TRBD2 (6 bases each). This CDR3 has 15 residues. V lost 1 base and J lost 6, with 12 bases in between. Germline CDR1 SGHVS, CDR2 FNYEAQ. The CDR3 region is CASSLEAEGAGELFF. CDR3 in DNA: TGTGCCAGCAGCTTAGAGGCGGAGGGGGCCGGGGAGCTGTTTTTT.

This clonotype was detected ten times or more. The V and J genes are TRBV29-1 and TRBJ2-7; D gene unclear. This CDR3 spans 12 amino acids. V shed 0 bases and J shed 4 bases, with 7 bases lying between them. The germline V gene has CDR1 SQVTM and CDR2 ANQGSEA. Here the CDR3 reads CSVEDLGYEQYF. The CDR3 DNA is TGCAGCGTTGAAGACCTTGGGTACGAGCAGTACTTC.

The CDR3 nucleotides are TGCGCCAGCAGCCGCGGACTAGTGAGCGAGCAGTTCTTC. This sequence encodes CASSRGLVSEQFF. The chain carries TRBV4-3 and TRBJ2-5; 7 nucleotides align to TRBD2. The DNA matches TRBJ2-1 better at its end, which makes the J call doubtful. The germline gives CDR1 LGHNA, CDR2 YSLEER. The CDR3 loop spans 13 amino acids.